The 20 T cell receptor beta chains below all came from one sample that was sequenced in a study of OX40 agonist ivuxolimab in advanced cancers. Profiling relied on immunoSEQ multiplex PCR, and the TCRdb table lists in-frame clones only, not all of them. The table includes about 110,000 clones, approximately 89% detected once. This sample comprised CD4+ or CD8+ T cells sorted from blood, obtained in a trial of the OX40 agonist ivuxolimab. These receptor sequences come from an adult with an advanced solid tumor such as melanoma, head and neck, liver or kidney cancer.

CDR3: CASSPRSEQFF. DNA for the CDR3: TGTGCCAGCAGCCCTAGGTCCGAGCAGTTCTTC. The chain joins TRBV7-9 to TRBJ2-1, with D unresolved. The CDR3 length is 11 residues. The V gene's germline CDR1 is SEHNR and CDR2 FQNEAQ (reference sequence). V was pared by 5 bases and J by 10 bases, with 9 bases between.

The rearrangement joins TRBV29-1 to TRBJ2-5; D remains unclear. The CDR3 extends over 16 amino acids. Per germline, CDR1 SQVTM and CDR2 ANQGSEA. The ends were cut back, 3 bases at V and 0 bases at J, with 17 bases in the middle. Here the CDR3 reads CSVEGERATDQETQYF. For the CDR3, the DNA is TGCAGCGTTGAGGGTGAACGGGCGACCGACCAAGAGACCCAGTACTTC.

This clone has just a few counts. CDR3: CASSPTGGDQPQHF. The CDR3 region has the DNA TGTGCCAGCAGCCCGACAGGGGGCGATCAGCCCCAGCATTTT. The chain is built from TRBV7-2 and TRBJ1-5; 10 bases map to TRBD1. CDR1 is SGHTA and CDR2 is FQGNSA in the germline V gene. Trimming at V came to 5 bases and at J to 5 bases, leaving 3 bases not matched to a gene. The CDR3 spans 14 residues.

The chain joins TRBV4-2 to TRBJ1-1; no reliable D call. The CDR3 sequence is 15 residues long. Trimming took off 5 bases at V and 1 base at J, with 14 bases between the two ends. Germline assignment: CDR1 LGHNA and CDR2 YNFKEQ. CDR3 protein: CASSKARPSNTEAFF. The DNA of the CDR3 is TGTGCCAGCAGCAAAGCCAGGCCCTCGAACACTGAAGCTTTCTTT.

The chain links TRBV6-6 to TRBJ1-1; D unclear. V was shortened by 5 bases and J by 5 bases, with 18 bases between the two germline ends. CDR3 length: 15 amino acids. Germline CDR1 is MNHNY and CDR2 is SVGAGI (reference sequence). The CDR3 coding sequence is TGTGCCAGCAGTACCACCGGATTAGGGTCGACTGAAGCTTTCTTT. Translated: CASSTTGLGSTEAFF.

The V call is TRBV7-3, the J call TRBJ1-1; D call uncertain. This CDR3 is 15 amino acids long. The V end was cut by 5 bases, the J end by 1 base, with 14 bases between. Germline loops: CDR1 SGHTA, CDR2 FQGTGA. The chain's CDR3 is CASSKGEEGNTEAFF. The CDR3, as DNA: TGTGCCAGCAGCAAAGGCGAGGAGGGGAACACTGAAGCTTTCTTT.

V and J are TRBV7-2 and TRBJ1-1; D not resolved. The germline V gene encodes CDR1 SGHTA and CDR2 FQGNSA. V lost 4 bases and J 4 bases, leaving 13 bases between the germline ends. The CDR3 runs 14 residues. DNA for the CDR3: TGTGCCAGCAGCTGGGGTTCGGGTACCACTGAAGCTTTCTTT. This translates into CASSWGSGTTEAFF.

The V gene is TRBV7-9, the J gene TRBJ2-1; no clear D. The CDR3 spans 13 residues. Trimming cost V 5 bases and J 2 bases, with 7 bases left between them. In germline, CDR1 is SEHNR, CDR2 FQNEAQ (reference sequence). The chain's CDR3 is CASSLSAYNEQFF. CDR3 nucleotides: TGTGCCAGCAGCCTTTCCGCCTACAATGAGCAGTTCTTC.

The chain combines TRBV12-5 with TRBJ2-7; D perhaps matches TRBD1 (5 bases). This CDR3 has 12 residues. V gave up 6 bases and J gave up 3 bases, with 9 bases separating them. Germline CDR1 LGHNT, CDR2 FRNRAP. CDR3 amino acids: CASGLRDYEQYF. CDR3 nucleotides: TGTGCTAGTGGGCTCAGGGACTACGAGCAGTACTTC.

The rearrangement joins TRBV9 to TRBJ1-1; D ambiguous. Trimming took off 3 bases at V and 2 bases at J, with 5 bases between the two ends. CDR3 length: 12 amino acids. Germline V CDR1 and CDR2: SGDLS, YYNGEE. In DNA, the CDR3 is TGTGCCAGCAGCGCCGTCAACACTGAAGCTTTCTTT. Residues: CASSAVNTEAFF. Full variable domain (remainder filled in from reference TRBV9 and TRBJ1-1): DSGVTQTPKHLITATGQRVTLRCSPRSGDLSVYWYQQSLDQGLQFLIQYYNGEERAKGNILERFSAQQFPDLHSELNLSSLELGDSALYFCASSAVNTEAFFGQGTRLTVV.

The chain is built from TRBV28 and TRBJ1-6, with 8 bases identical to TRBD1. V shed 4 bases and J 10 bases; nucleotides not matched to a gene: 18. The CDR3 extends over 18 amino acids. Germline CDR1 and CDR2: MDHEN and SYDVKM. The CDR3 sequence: CASSSLTDREVWLSPLHF. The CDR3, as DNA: TGTGCCAGCAGTTCCCTCACGGACAGGGAGGTTTGGCTATCACCCCTCCACTTT.

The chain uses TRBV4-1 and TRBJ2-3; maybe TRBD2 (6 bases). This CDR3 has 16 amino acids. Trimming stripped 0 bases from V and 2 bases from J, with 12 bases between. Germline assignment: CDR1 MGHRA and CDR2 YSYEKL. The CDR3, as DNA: TGCGCCAGCAGCCAAGATAGCCTAGCGCCCACAGATACGCAGTATTTT. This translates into CASSQDSLAPTDTQYF.

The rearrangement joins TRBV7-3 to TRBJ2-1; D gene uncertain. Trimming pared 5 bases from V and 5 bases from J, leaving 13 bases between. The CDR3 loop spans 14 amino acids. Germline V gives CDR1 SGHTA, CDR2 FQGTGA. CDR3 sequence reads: CASSAEVSDNEQFF. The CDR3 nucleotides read TGTGCCAGCAGCGCAGAAGTAAGTGACAATGAGCAGTTCTTC.

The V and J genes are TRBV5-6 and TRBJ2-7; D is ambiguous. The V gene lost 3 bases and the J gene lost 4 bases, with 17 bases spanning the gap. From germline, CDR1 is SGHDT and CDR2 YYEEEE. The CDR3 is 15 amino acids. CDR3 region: CASSSYPPGRYEQYF. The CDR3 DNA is TGTGCCAGCAGCTCCTACCCACCCGGTCGGTACGAGCAGTACTTC.

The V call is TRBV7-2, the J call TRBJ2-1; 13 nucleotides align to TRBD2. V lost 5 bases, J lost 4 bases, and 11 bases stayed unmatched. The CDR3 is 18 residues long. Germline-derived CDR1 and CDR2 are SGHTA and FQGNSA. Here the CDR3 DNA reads TGTGCCAGCAGCCTCCTCCCGGGACTAGCGGGAAATTACAATGAGCAGTTCTTC. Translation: CASSLLPGLAGNYNEQFF.

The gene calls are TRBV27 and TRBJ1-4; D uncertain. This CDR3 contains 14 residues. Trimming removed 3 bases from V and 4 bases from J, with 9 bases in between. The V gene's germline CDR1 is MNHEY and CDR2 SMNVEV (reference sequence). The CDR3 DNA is TGTGCCAGCAGTTTTGTGGGATTTAATGAAAAACTGTTTTTT. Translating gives CASSFVGFNEKLFF.

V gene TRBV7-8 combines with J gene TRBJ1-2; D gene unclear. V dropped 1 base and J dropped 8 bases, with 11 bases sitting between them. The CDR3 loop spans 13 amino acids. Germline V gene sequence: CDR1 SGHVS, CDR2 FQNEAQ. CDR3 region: CASSLEPVRGYTF. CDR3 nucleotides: TGTGCCAGCAGCTTAGAGCCGGTTCGAGGCTACACCTTC.

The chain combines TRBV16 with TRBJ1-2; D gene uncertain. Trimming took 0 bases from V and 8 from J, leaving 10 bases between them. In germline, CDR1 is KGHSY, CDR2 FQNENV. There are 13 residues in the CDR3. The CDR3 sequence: CASSQSSVGGYTF. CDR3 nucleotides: TGTGCCAGCAGCCAATCGTCGGTAGGCGGCTACACCTTC.

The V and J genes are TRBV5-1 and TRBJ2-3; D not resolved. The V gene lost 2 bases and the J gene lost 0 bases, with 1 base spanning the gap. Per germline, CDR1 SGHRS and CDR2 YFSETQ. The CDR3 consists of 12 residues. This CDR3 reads CASSLSTDTQYF. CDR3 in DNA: TGCGCCAGCAGCTTAAGCACAGATACGCAGTATTTT.

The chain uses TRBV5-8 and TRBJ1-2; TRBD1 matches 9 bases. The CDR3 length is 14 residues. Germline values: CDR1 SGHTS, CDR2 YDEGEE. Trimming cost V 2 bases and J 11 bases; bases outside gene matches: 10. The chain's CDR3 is CASSLGGQGTSYTF. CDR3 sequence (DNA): TGTGCCAGCAGCTTAGGGGGACAGGGTACGAGTTACACCTTC.